The 23 T cell receptor beta chains reported below all come from one sample, sequenced in a study of regulatory T cells in long-lasting Graves disease. The authors built TCR beta libraries using iRepertoire HTBI primers and Arm-PCR of CDR3 regions. TCRdb reanalysed the multiplex PCR reads using MiXCR and keeps one entry per CDR3 protein. The sample includes hundreds of thousands of distinct CDR3 sequences, 20% of them seen just once. Specified time point: persistent/refractory GD, antithyroid drugs over 5 years with positive TRAb. Construction of the TCR library relied on RNA isolated from PBMCs. Sequencing used peripheral blood mononuclear cells (PBMCs), obtained when the disease was refractory, from a patient treated with antithyroid drugs. These receptors all stem from a female donor with Graves disease.

This clonotype was seen more than once but under ten times. The chain employs TRBV29-1 and TRBJ2-7; TRBD2 aligns across 12 bases. The CDR3 has 14 amino acids. Germline assignment: CDR1 SQVTM and CDR2 ANQGSEA. Trimming removed 3 bases from V and 5 bases from J; junction bases left unmatched: 5. The CDR3 loop reads CSVEPGLAGNEQYF. The DNA for the CDR3 is TGCAGCGTTGAGCCCGGACTAGCGGGGAACGAGCAGTACTTC.

This chain uses TRBV11-2 with TRBJ2-6, with TRBD2 identical over 12 bases. The CDR3 runs to 17 residues. Looked up from germline, CDR1 is SGHAT and CDR2 is FQNNGV. V trimming: 4 bases; J trimming: 2 bases; junction bases outside the gene matches: 3. This CDR3 is CASSSGLAGTGANVLTF. For the CDR3, the DNA is TGTGCCAGCAGCTCAGGACTAGCGGGAACTGGGGCCAACGTCCTGACTTTC.

At least ten counts were recorded for this clonotype. The chain links TRBV10-3 to TRBJ1-6; the D gene is possibly TRBD1 (5 bases). This CDR3 spans 13 amino acids. Trimming removed 0 bases at V and 9 bases at J, with 6 bases between. The germline V gene encodes CDR1 ENHRY and CDR2 SYGVKD. The CDR3 nucleotides read TGTGCCATCAGTGAGTCGGGGGTTTCACCCCTCCACTTT. This translates into CAISESGVSPLHF.

The rearrangement uses TRBV29-1 and TRBJ2-7, with 12 bases fitting TRBD2. This CDR3 comprises 15 residues. CDR1 SQVTM and CDR2 ANQGSEA come from the germline V gene. J gave up 5 bases and V 4 bases, and 9 bases lay outside the gene matches. CDR3 nucleotides: TGCAGCGTTGGGCGAAGACTAGCGGGAGCGAACGAGCAGTACTTC. Translated, it gives CSVGRRLAGANEQYF.

On this clonotype: A far larger clone is one nucleotide away, so this likely arose from a read error. No conserved phenylalanine or tryptophan is present at the end of the CDR3, so a read error is the likely explanation. The chain uses TRBV7-4 and TRBJ1-2; no reliable D call. This CDR3 has 11 residues. V was clipped by 6 bases and J by 8 bases, with 10 bases between them. CDR1 is SGHVT and CDR2 is SQSDAQ in the germline V gene. CDR3: CASSEASGYTL. CDR3 bases: TGTGCCAGCAGTGAAGCCTCGGGCTACACCCTC.

This clonotype has just a few counts. The chain links TRBV7-9 to TRBJ2-7; D is possibly TRBD1 (6 bases). Germline V gene sequence: CDR1 SEHNR, CDR2 FQNEAQ (reference sequence). This CDR3 is built from 14 residues. Trimming stripped 7 bases from V and 2 bases from J, with 15 bases between. The CDR3 loop reads CASNPDRPAYEQYF. As DNA, the CDR3 is TGTGCCAGCAACCCAGACAGGCCCGCCTACGAGCAGTACTTC.

The chain links TRBV6-1 to TRBJ2-7; D perhaps matches TRBD1 (6 bases). The CDR3 runs to 14 residues. V was pared by 5 bases and J by 2 bases, with 13 bases between. In germline, CDR1 is MNHNS, CDR2 SASEGT. CDR3 nucleotides: TGTGCCAGCAGTACCATGACAGGAACCTACGAGCAGTACTTC. Its protein is CASSTMTGTYEQYF.

This chain links TRBV6-2 or TRBV6-3 with TRBJ2-1; tentative D call: TRBD2 (6 bases). This CDR3 has 13 residues. The germline CDR1 and CDR2 sequences are MNHEY and SVGEGT. The V end was cut by 7 bases, the J end by 10 bases, with 17 bases between. CDR3 DNA: TGTGCCAGCACCAACTCGGTAGCGGCAGAGCAGTTCTTC. This gives the protein CASTNSVAAEQFF.

In this sample, this clonotype turned up many times. The rearrangement uses TRBV30 and TRBJ1-2, with D tentatively TRBD1 (5 bases). The CDR3 contains 11 residues. Germline V CDR1 and CDR2: GTSNPN, SVGIG (reference sequence). Trimming removed 3 bases at V and 12 bases at J, with 14 bases between. DNA of the CDR3: TGTGCCTGGAGCCTGAACCAGGGCAACACCTTC. This gives the protein CAWSLNQGNTF.

The rearrangement links TRBV7-3 to TRBJ1-1; no clear D gene. This CDR3 is built from 13 residues. The germline gives CDR1 SGHTA, CDR2 FQGTGA. The V end lost 8 bases, the J end lost 2 bases, and 12 bases lay between the germline ends. The CDR3 coding sequence is TGTGCCAGCCGTGAACAGCCAAACACTGAAGCTTTCTTT. It encodes CASREQPNTEAFF.

CDR3 loop: CASSQEQGAGNTIYF. In nucleotides, the CDR3 is TGTGCCAGCAGCCAAGAGCAAGGTGCTGGAAACACCATATATTTT. This sequence joins TRBV3-1 and TRBJ1-3; D unresolved. The CDR3 is 15 amino acids. Trimming left V 0 bases short and J 2 bases short, with 8 bases between. In germline, CDR1 is LGHDT, CDR2 YNNKEL (reference sequence).

There are a few counts of this clonotype. CDR3 loop: CSAIRLAGLETQYF. Here the CDR3 DNA reads TGCAGTGCTATACGACTAGCGGGACTGGAGACCCAGTACTTC. V gene TRBV20-1 combines with J gene TRBJ2-5; TRBD2 matches at 11 bases. V gave up 4 bases and J gave up 5 bases; unmatched junction bases: 6. CDR3 length: 14 amino acids. CDR1 is DFQATT, CDR2 SNEGSKA, per germline (reference sequence).

The table lists this clonotype with many counts. The V gene is TRBV6-1, the J gene TRBJ2-7; 12 bases are shared with TRBD2. After removal of 3 bases from V and 4 bases from J, the junction contained 7 bases not matched to a gene. The V gene's germline CDR1 is MNHNS and CDR2 SASEGT. The CDR3 loop spans 16 amino acids. CDR3 sequence (DNA): TGTGCCAGCAGTGATCCGGGACTAGCGGGCTCGTACGAGCAGTACTTC. This encodes CASSDPGLAGSYEQYF.

The J gene is TRBJ2-2, the V gene TRBV5-5, with D uncertain. Germline-derived CDR1 and CDR2 are SGHKS and YYEKEE (reference sequence). V shed 2 bases and J shed 4 bases, with 6 bases lying between them. This CDR3 spans 13 amino acids. The chain's CDR3 is CASSFLGTGELFF. The CDR3 coding sequence is TGTGCCAGCAGCTTCCTGGGCACCGGGGAGCTGTTTTTT.

The V and J genes are TRBV5-1 and TRBJ1-2; 7 nucleotides align to TRBD1. The V and J ends lost 0 bases and 0 bases, in that order; junction bases with no gene match: 5. Germline V gene data show CDR1 as SGHRS and CDR2 as YFSETQ. The CDR3 covers 16 residues. The CDR3: CASSLGQGSTNYGYTF. The CDR3 bases are TGCGCCAGCAGCTTGGGACAGGGTTCTACTAACTATGGCTACACCTTC.

The chain links TRBV10-3 to TRBJ1-1, with D uncertain. With 5 bases removed from V and 4 bases from J, the gap between germline ends came to 5 bases. Germline CDR1 ENHRY, CDR2 SYGVKD. This CDR3 comprises 11 residues. CDR3 DNA sequence: TGTGCCATCAGTTGGGCCACTGAAGCTTTCTTT. Translation gives CAISWATEAFF.

This clonotype was detected ten times or more. In nucleotides, the CDR3 is TGTGCCTGGAGTGTAACACTAAACACCGGGGAGCTGTTTTTT. It specifies CAWSVTLNTGELFF. The chain employs TRBV30 and TRBJ2-2; D gene unclear. The germline V and J ends were trimmed by 0 bases and 2 bases, with 7 bases remaining between them. CDR1 is GTSNPN and CDR2 is SVGIG in the germline V gene (reference sequence). This CDR3 has 14 amino acids.

The CDR3: CSAKSPGVYNEQFF. DNA of the CDR3: TGCAGTGCTAAGTCCCCGGGTGTCTACAATGAGCAGTTCTTC. The gene calls are TRBV20-1 and TRBJ2-1, with D hard to call. Per germline, CDR1 DFQATT and CDR2 SNEGSKA (reference sequence). The CDR3 has 14 amino acids. Trimming pared 4 bases from V and 3 bases from J, leaving 13 bases between.

This clonotype has at least ten counts. The CDR3 loop is CASSHHTATGSYEQYF. CDR3 DNA sequence: TGTGCCAGCAGCCACCACACCGCGACAGGTTCCTACGAGCAGTACTTC. V and J are TRBV3-1 and TRBJ2-7; possibly TRBD1 for D (6 bases). V lost 3 bases and J lost 1, with 16 bases in between. Germline assignment: CDR1 LGHDT and CDR2 YNNKEL (reference sequence). CDR3 size: 16 residues.

In its sample, this clonotype was seen once. This chain connects TRBV9 to TRBJ2-2, with D uncertain. V was cut by 2 bases and J by 0 bases, with 17 bases left in between. This CDR3 has 18 residues. Germline loops: CDR1 SGDLS, CDR2 YYNGEE. The CDR3 bases are TGTGCCAGCAGCGTTTCCCGAAGTGGCGGCTCGAACACCGGGGAGCTGTTTTTT. As protein: CASSVSRSGGSNTGELFF. Combining the CDR3 with reference TRBV9 and TRBJ2-2 gives the whole variable domain DSGVTQTPKHLITATGQRVTLRCSPRSGDLSVYWYQQSLDQGLQFLIQYYNGEERAKGNILERFSAQQFPDLHSELNLSSLELGDSALYFCASSVSRSGGSNTGELFFGEGSRLTVL.

V usage is TRBV19 and J usage is TRBJ1-1; TRBD1 agrees at 8 bases. Germline CDR1 and CDR2: LNHDA and SQIVND (reference sequence). CDR3 length: 15 amino acids. Unmatched junction bases numbered 7, after V lost 5 bases and J lost 2 bases. CDR3 region: CASSVQGAFNTEAFF. The CDR3 DNA reads TGTGCCAGTAGTGTCCAGGGGGCGTTTAACACTGAAGCTTTCTTT.

This clonotype came up once. A read error may produce the germline difference seen at one junction end. This chain links TRBV7-2 with TRBJ2-7, with 7 bases identical to TRBD2. Germline CDR1 reads SGHTA; CDR2 reads FQGNSA. The CDR3 consists of 15 residues. CDR3 in amino acids: CASSQDGGRAYEQYF. DNA of the CDR3: TGCGCCAGCAGCCAAGACGGTGGGAGGGCCTACGAGCAGTACTTC.

This clonotype was seen more than once but under ten times. V and J are TRBV24-1 and TRBJ2-5; a weak D match, TRBD1 (5 bases). The germline gives CDR1 KGHDR, CDR2 SFDVKD. This CDR3 spans 15 amino acids. The germline V and J ends were trimmed by 3 bases and 2 bases, with 12 bases remaining between them. The CDR3 spells CATSDRTKQQETQYF. The CDR3 DNA reads as TGTGCCACCAGTGATCGGACAAAACAACAAGAGACCCAGTACTTC.